These 3 T cell receptor beta chains came from one sample sequenced in a study of blood T cell repertoires in COVID-19. The data were produced by immunoSEQ multiplex PCR, yet TCRdb's version contains in-frame clones alone and is incomplete. The repertoire includes approximately 200,000 clones, approximately 80% of them detected once, and approximately 10% sits in the top ten. Sequencing used peripheral blood. All receptors derive from a woman over 75 with COVID-19, enrolled during active disease.

The chain has TRBV20-1 and TRBJ1-1; the D gene is possibly TRBD1 (5 bases). CDR1 and CDR2 (germline): DFQATT, SNEGSKA (reference sequence). V shed 3 bases and J shed 4 bases, with 21 bases lying between them. The CDR3 loop spans 16 amino acids. CDR3 in DNA: TGCAGTGCTAGTCCCTCGGTGGGGGGTCGTTCCACTGAAGCTTTCTTT. Residues: CSASPSVGGRSTEAFF.

The chain links TRBV5-1 to TRBJ1-2; 7 bases agree with TRBD1. J was trimmed by 8 bases and V by 0 bases; bases with no gene match: 7. CDR3 length: 14 residues. Germline V gene data show CDR1 as SGHRS and CDR2 as YFSETQ. The CDR3 spells CASSLETGQGGYTF. CDR3 DNA: TGCGCCAGCAGCTTGGAGACAGGGCAGGGGGGCTACACCTTC.

A few counts support this clone. The gene calls are TRBV6-6 and TRBJ2-7; TRBD1 agrees at 9 bases. V lost 2 bases and J lost 3; bases outside the gene matches: 2. CDR3 size: 14 residues. The V gene's germline CDR1 is MNHNY and CDR2 SVGAGI (reference sequence). The CDR3: CASSYGTGLYEQYV. In DNA, the CDR3 is TGTGCCAGCAGTTACGGGACAGGGCTCTACGAGCAGTACGTC.